The 19 T cell receptor beta chains in this list originate from one sample, sequenced in a study of monozygotic twins with inflammatory bowel disease. TCRdb reanalyzed the 5' RACE reads and collapses them to one entry per CDR3 protein, without DNA. This repertoire includes roughly 120,000 distinct CDR3 sequences. Sequenced material: blood. All receptors derive from a human donor with ulcerative colitis or Crohn's disease, or a healthy co-twin of an affected twin (not recorded which).

This sequence joins TRBV10-3 and TRBJ2-7; TCRdb gives TRBD2 as the D gene, but with no DNA this cannot be confirmed. CDR1 and CDR2 (germline): ENHRY, SYGVKD. The CDR3 is made up of 14 amino acids. The CDR3 sequence: CAISITGTDYEQYF.

This sequence joins TRBV19 and TRBJ1-1. The CDR3 contains 17 residues. Germline CDR1 is LNHDA and CDR2 is SQIVND (reference sequence). CDR3 in amino acids: CASNRVAELLDNTEAFF.

The rearrangement joins TRBV7-6 to TRBJ2-5; TCRdb's D gene call, TRBD1, goes unchecked for lack of DNA. This CDR3 has 11 residues. Per the germline V gene, CDR1 is SGHVS and CDR2 is FNYEAQ. The CDR3 sequence: CARSPRETQYF.

Here the CDR3 reads CASSPTGPLYGYTF. This chain links TRBV12-3 or TRBV12-4 with TRBJ1-2; TCRdb's D call, TRBD1, is unchecked because there is no DNA. The length of the CDR3 is 14 residues.

This chain joins TRBV29-1 and TRBJ2-3; TCRdb proposes TRBD1, but this gene call is untestable without DNA. CDR1 and CDR2 (germline): SQVTM, ANQGSEA. The CDR3 runs 12 residues. The CDR3 loop is CSVDGGSDTQYF.

The gene calls are TRBV3-1 and TRBJ1-2. In germline, CDR1 is LGHDT, CDR2 YNNKEL (reference sequence). This CDR3 is 11 amino acids long. CDR3 in amino acids: CASSQERLYTF.

This chain uses TRBV20-1 with TRBJ2-7; the D call from TCRdb, TRBD2, cannot be confirmed without DNA. CDR1 is DFQATT, CDR2 SNEGSKA, per germline (reference sequence). The CDR3 extends over 14 amino acids. The CDR3 spells CSAREPGLANEQYF.

The CDR3 here is CASRPLAGGSYNEQFF. The V gene is TRBV12-3 or TRBV12-4, the J gene TRBJ2-1. The CDR3 runs to 16 residues.

This chain connects TRBV7-2 to TRBJ2-1; TCRdb's assignment of TRBD2 cannot be checked, as there is no DNA. The CDR3 has 17 residues. Looked up from germline, CDR1 is SGHTA and CDR2 is FQGNSA. CDR3 sequence reads: CASSLAIRTSGINEQFF.

The chain uses TRBV28 and TRBJ2-7; the D call of TRBD1 rests on TCRdb alone, since no DNA is present to check it. CDR3 length equals 15 residues. Germline CDR1 is MDHEN and CDR2 is SYDVKM. CDR3 sequence: CASSSPTGGSYEQYF.

This sequence joins TRBV27 and TRBJ1-5. CDR3 size: 12 residues. Looked up from germline, CDR1 is MNHEY and CDR2 is SMNVEV (reference sequence). The CDR3 region is CASRQSNQPQHF.

V and J are TRBV5-1 and TRBJ2-4; without DNA, the TCRdb call of TRBD1 cannot be checked. The CDR3 runs to 14 residues. CDR1 and CDR2 (germline): SGHRS, YFSETQ. CDR3: CASSSGQGGNIQYF.

V is TRBV5-5 and J is TRBJ2-1; TCRdb proposes TRBD1, but this gene call is untestable without DNA. The germline gives CDR1 SGHKS, CDR2 YYEKEE (reference sequence). The CDR3 is made up of 16 amino acids. The CDR3 sequence: CASSPTGVPSYNEQFF.

The J gene is TRBJ2-1, the V gene TRBV18; the TCRdb D gene call, TRBD2, has no DNA to confirm it. The germline V gene has CDR1 KGHSH and CDR2 LQKENI. This CDR3 comprises 13 residues. The CDR3 loop is CASSGLYDNEQFF. Full variable domain (missing parts from reference TRBV18 and TRBJ2-1): NAGVMQNPRHLVRRRGQEARLRCSPMKGHSHVYWYRQLPEEGLKFMVYLQKENIIDESGMPKERFSAEFPKEGPSILRIQQVVRGDSAAYFCASSGLYDNEQFFGPGTRLTVL.

The V call is TRBV20-1, the J call TRBJ2-5; TCRdb's D gene call, TRBD1, goes unchecked for lack of DNA. Per germline, CDR1 DFQATT and CDR2 SNEGSKA (reference sequence). The CDR3 is made up of 15 amino acids. CDR3 region: CSARAYQGRPETQYF.

The V and J genes are TRBV7-9 and TRBJ2-2; TCRdb lists TRBD1, though no DNA is available to test this call. The CDR3 has 14 amino acids. From germline, CDR1 is SEHNR and CDR2 FQNEAQ (reference sequence). The CDR3 sequence: CASSPQGDTGELFF.

This sequence joins TRBV5-6 and TRBJ2-1. CDR1 is SGHDT and CDR2 is YYEEEE in the germline V gene. The CDR3 totals 15 residues. The CDR3 is CASSPVGGAYNEQFF.

The V call is TRBV19, the J call TRBJ2-2; TCRdb's D call of TRBD1 is untestable without DNA. Germline loops: CDR1 LNHDA, CDR2 SQIVND (reference sequence). The CDR3 contains 13 residues. CDR3 protein: CASDSGFAGELFF.

The chain carries TRBV5-1 and TRBJ1-4; TCRdb returns TRBD1, unconfirmable since there is no DNA. Germline V gene sequence: CDR1 SGHRS, CDR2 YFSETQ. The CDR3 consists of 15 residues. The CDR3 protein is CASSLLTGANEKLFF.